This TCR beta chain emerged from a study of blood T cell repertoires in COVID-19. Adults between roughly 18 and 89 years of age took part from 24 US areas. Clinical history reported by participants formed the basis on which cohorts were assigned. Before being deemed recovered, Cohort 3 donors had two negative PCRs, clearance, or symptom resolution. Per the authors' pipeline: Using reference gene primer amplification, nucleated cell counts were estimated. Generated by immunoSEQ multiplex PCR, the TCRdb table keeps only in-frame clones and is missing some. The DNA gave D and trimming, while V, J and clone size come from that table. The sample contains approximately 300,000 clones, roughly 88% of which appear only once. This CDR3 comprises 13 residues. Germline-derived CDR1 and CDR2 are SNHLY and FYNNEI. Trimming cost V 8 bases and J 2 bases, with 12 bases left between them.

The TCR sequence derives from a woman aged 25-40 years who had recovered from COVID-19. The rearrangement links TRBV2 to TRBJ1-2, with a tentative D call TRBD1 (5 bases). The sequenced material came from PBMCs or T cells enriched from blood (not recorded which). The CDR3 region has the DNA TGTGCCAGCGTAGCAGGGCCCAACTATGGCTACACCTTC. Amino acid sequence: CASVAGPNYGYTF.